This TCR beta chain originates from a study of blood T cell repertoires in COVID-19. Study-wide background: COVID-19 samples, acute and convalescent, were from the United States, Italy and Spain. T cells, B-cell-depleted T cells, or PBMCs supplied cDNA or gDNA.

Per the study methods: Amplified reference gene primers provided the basis for estimating nucleated cell counts. Libraries were prepared by immunoSEQ multiplex PCR; TCRdb keeps only in-frame clonotypes and omits some of them. V, J and clone size derive from that table, while D and trimming were established from the DNA sequence. The table includes some 130,000 clones, over 60% detected once. V lost 0 bases to trimming and J lost 7 bases, with 12 bases between them. The V gene's germline CDR1 is SGHTA and CDR2 FQGNSA. The CDR3 is 14 amino acids. The chain recombines TRBV7-2 with TRBJ2-5; the D gene is possibly TRBD2 (5 bases). This sequence was found in an elderly man with acute or convalescent COVID-19. Source material: peripheral blood. The CDR3 DNA sequence: TGTGCCAGCAGCTTAGCCTTGTTTGAGGGGACCCAGTACTTC. Translation: CASSLALFEGTQYF.